The source of this T cell receptor (beta chain) is a study of T cell changes during pregnancy in multiple sclerosis. Some clones are missing from TCRdb's copy, which holds only in-frame ones; the method was immunoSEQ multiplex PCR. This table holds approximately 79,000 clones, around nine tenths found once. The CDR3 sequence is 20 residues long. Losses at the gene ends were 3 bases for V and 0 bases for J; bases not matched to a gene: 17. Germline assignment: CDR1 MGHRA and CDR2 YSYEKL. The rearrangement links TRBV4-1 to TRBJ2-4; TRBD1 matches 7 bases. The material sequenced was CD4+ T cells from peripheral blood mononuclear cells, taken before pregnancy. This sequence was found in a female donor with multiple sclerosis, enrolled in a pregnancy study. CDR3 residues: CASSHRVTGVTPVAKNIQYF. The CDR3 DNA sequence: TGCGCCAGCAGCCATCGGGTTACAGGGGTAACGCCGGTAGCCAAAAACATTCAGTACTTC.